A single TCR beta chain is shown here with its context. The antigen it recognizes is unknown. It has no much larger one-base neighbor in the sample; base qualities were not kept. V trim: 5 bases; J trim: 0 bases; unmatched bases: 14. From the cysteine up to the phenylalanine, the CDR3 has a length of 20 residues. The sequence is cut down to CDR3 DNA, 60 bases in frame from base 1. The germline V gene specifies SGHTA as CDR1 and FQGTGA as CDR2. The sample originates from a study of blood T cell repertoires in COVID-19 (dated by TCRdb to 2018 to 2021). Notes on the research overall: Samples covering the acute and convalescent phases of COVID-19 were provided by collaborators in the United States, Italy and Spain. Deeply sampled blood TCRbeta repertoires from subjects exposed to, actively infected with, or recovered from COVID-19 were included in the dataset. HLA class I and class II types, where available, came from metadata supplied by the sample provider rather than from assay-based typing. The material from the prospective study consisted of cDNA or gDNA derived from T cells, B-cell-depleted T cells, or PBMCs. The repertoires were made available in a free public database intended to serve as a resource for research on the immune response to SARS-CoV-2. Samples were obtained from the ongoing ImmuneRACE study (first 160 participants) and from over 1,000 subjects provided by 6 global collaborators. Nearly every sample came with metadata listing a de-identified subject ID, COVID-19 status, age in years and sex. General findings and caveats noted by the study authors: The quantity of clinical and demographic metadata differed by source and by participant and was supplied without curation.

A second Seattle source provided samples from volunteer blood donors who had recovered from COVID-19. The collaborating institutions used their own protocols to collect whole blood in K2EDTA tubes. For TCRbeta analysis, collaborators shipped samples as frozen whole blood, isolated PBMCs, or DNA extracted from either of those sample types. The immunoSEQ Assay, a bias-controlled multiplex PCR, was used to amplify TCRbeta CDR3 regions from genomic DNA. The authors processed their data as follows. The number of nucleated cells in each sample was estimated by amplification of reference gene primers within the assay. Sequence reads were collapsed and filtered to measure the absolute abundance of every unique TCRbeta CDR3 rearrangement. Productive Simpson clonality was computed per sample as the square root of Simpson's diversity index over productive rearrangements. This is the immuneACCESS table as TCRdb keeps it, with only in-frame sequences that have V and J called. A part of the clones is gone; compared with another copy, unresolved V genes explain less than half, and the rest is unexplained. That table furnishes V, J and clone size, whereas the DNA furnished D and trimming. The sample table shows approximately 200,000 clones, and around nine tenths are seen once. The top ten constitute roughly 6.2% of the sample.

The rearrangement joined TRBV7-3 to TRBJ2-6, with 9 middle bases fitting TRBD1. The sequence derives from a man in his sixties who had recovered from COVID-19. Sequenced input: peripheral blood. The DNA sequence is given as TGTGCCAGCAGCCGACCCCCCGGACAGGGGCTCTACTCTGGGGCCAACGTCCTGACTTTC. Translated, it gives CASSRPPGQGLYSGANVLTF.